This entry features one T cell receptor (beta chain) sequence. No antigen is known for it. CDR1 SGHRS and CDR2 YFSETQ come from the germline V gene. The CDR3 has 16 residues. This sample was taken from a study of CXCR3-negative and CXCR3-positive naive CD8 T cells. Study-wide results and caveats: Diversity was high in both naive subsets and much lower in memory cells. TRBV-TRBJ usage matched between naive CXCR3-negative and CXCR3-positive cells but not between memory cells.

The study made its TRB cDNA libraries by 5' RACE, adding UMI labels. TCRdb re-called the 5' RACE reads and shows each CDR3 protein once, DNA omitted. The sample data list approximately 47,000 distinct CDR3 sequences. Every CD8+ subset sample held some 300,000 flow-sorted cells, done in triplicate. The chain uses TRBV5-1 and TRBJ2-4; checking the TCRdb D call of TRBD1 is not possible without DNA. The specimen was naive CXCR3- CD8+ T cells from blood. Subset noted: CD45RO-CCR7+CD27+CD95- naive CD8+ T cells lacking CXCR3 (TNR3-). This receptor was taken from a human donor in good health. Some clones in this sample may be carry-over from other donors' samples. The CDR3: CASSERPGSVKNIQYF.